The 25 T cell receptor beta chains in this list originate from one sample, sequenced in a study of cytomegalovirus exposure and HLA in healthy donors. PCR amplification relied on 60 Vbeta primers (plus 13 Jbeta primers). Assay: immunoSEQ multiplex PCR; the TCRdb copy retains only in-frame clones and omits some. This table holds approximately 120,000 clones, approximately 78% found once. The sequenced sample consisted of PBMCs. All receptors derive from a woman aged 40 to 49 in good health and CMV-seronegative.

The genes are TRBV14 and TRBJ2-1; 14 nucleotides match TRBD2. V lost 2 bases, J lost 5 bases, and 8 bases stayed unmatched. The CDR3 is 18 amino acids. The germline V gene has CDR1 SGHDN and CDR2 FVKESK. In nucleotides, the CDR3 is TGTGCCAGCAGCCAATCCGAACCGGGACTAGCGGGAGACAATGAGCAGTTCTTC. This codes for CASSQSEPGLAGDNEQFF.

V and J are TRBV11-2 and TRBJ2-1; weak D call: TRBD2 (5 bases). This CDR3 contains 12 residues. V lost 0 bases to trimming and J lost 10 bases, with 7 bases between them. Per the germline V gene, CDR1 is SGHAT and CDR2 is FQNNGV. The CDR3 sequence: CASSLDTGEQFF. In DNA form, the CDR3 reads TGTGCCAGCAGCTTAGATACGGGAGAGCAGTTCTTC.

The chain links TRBV19 to TRBJ1-2, with D hard to call. This CDR3 region has 15 residues. Germline-derived CDR1 and CDR2 are LNHDA and SQIVND (reference sequence). Trimming took off 5 bases at V and 4 bases at J, with 17 bases between the two ends. This CDR3 is CASSAQFQSPYGYTF. CDR3 nucleotides: TGTGCCAGTAGTGCTCAGTTTCAGTCACCCTATGGCTACACCTTC.

In this sample, this clone turned up a few times. V gene TRBV21-1 combines with J gene TRBJ1-1; the table assigns TRBD1, which was not confirmed against the DNA. TRBV21-1 is a known pseudogene. The CDR3 spans 18 residues. The chain's CDR3 is CASSKRLSKSRAGTEAFF. The CDR3 DNA reads as TGTGCCAGCAGCAAAAGACTTAGCAAGAGCAGGGCCGGCACTGAAGCTTTCTTT.

As concerns this clone: The junction does not match germline at one end; this may be a read error. This sequence joins TRBV7-9 and TRBJ2-7; possibly TRBD2 for D (6 bases). The germline V gene has CDR1 SEHNR and CDR2 FQNEAQ (reference sequence). The CDR3 covers 13 residues. DNA of the CDR3: TGTTCCAGCAGGAGGGAGGCCCCCTACGAGCAGTACTTC. This gives the protein CSSRREAPYEQYF.

With regard to this clone: The junction shows a germline mismatch at one end, possibly a read error. The rearrangement uses TRBV7-9 and TRBJ1-1; the D gene is possibly TRBD1 (6 bases). Germline CDR1 SEHNR, CDR2 FQNEAQ (reference sequence). The CDR3 runs to 16 residues. The CDR3 DNA sequence: TGTTCCAGCAGCTTAGACGGGCAGGGGAGGGACACTGAAGCTTTCTTT. It translates to CSSSLDGQGRDTEAFF.

Details on this clone: One junction end disagrees with the germline gene, perhaps due to a read error. This rearrangement joins TRBV19 to TRBJ2-6; TRBD1 matches at 7 bases. CDR3 length: 18 amino acids. Germline V CDR1 and CDR2: LNHDA, SQIVND (reference sequence). The CDR3 loop reads CASSVVGQSLSGANGLTF. The DNA for the CDR3 is TGTGCCAGTAGTGTAGTGGGACAGTCTCTCTCTGGGGCCAACGGCCTGACTTTC.

The chain joins TRBV28 to TRBJ1-2; a possible D gene is TRBD1 (6 bases). The CDR3 runs to 14 residues. The V end was cut by 4 bases, the J end by 4 bases, with 13 bases between. Germline values: CDR1 MDHEN, CDR2 SYDVKM. CDR3 sequence: CASSSPGDRYGYTF. The CDR3 nucleotides read TGTGCCAGCAGTTCGCCAGGGGATCGCTATGGCTACACCTTC.

V and J are TRBV27 and TRBJ2-2; no definite D call. Germline loops: CDR1 MNHEY, CDR2 SMNVEV (reference sequence). This CDR3 region has 18 residues. V dropped 5 bases and J dropped 3 bases, with 22 bases sitting between them. CDR3 sequence reads: CASSEVALGDVDTGELFF. The DNA of the CDR3 is TGTGCCAGCAGTGAGGTGGCTTTAGGAGACGTCGACACCGGGGAGCTGTTTTTT.

The chain joins TRBV5-1 to TRBJ1-5; D is ambiguous. The germline gives CDR1 SGHRS, CDR2 YFSETQ. The CDR3 runs to 13 residues. V was clipped by 0 bases and J by 4 bases, with 5 bases between them. CDR3 bases: TGCGCCAGCAGCTTGGAACAGAATCAGCCCCAGCATTTT. It is translated as CASSLEQNQPQHF.

The chain combines TRBV28 with TRBJ1-6; D not certain. Germline V gene lookup returns CDR1 MDHEN and CDR2 SYDVKM. Trimming left V 3 bases short and J 10 bases short, with 13 bases between. CDR3 length equals 14 residues. The CDR3 DNA is TGTGCCAGCAGTTTCCCGCTACGGGGATCACCCCTCCACTTT. This codes for CASSFPLRGSPLHF.

Here the CDR3 reads CASSFLLLLDRGSNQPQHF. The CDR3 DNA reads as TGTGCCAGCAGTTTTCTTCTTCTTCTGGACAGGGGAAGCAATCAGCCCCAGCATTTT. The V call is TRBV28, the J call TRBJ1-5; 9 bases fit TRBD1. Germline CDR1 MDHEN, CDR2 SYDVKM. Unmatched junction bases numbered 13, after V lost 3 bases and J lost 1 base. The CDR3 spans 19 residues. Full variable domain (outside the CDR3, taken from reference TRBV28 and TRBJ1-5): DVKVTQSSRYLVKRTGEKVFLECVQDMDHENMFWYRQDPGLGLRLIYFSYDVKMKEKGDIPEGYSVSREKKERFSLILESASTNQTSMYLCASSFLLLLDRGSNQPQHFGDGTRLSIL.

The gene calls are TRBV28 and TRBJ2-7, with 8 bases matching TRBD2. Germline V lookup: CDR1 MDHEN, CDR2 SYDVKM. The trim removed 7 bases at V and 5 bases at J, leaving 7 bases unmatched. The CDR3 spans 13 residues. CDR3 sequence reads: CASTGLGSDEQYF. The CDR3 DNA reads as TGTGCCAGCACGGGACTAGGAAGCGACGAGCAGTACTTC.

The chain uses TRBV4-3 and TRBJ2-3; weak D call: TRBD2 (6 bases). The germline V and J ends were trimmed by 4 bases and 2 bases, with 22 bases remaining between them. CDR1 LGHNA and CDR2 YSLEER come from the germline V gene. There are 18 residues in the CDR3. CDR3 sequence reads: CASSPHARTTQYTDTQYF. The CDR3 DNA reads TGCGCCAGCAGCCCCCATGCCCGGACTACTCAGTACACAGATACGCAGTATTTT.

This clone appeared a single time. This chain connects TRBV10-3 to TRBJ1-3, with a possible D match to TRBD1 (5 bases). Germline V gene data show CDR1 as ENHRY and CDR2 as SYGVKD. Trimming removed 5 bases from V and 0 bases from J, with 11 bases in between. The CDR3 covers 15 residues. CDR3 residues: CAISFDRSSGNTIYF. CDR3 nucleotide sequence: TGTGCCATCAGTTTCGACAGAAGCTCTGGAAACACCATATATTTT.

The chain recombines TRBV28 with TRBJ2-7, with 7 positions matching TRBD2. With 8 bases clipped from V and 5 bases from J, the junction kept 3 bases outside the gene matches. The CDR3 contains 11 residues. CDR1 MDHEN and CDR2 SYDVKM come from the germline V gene. In DNA, the CDR3 is TGTGCCAGCGGGAGGGCCAACGAGCAGTACTTC. Protein product: CASGRANEQYF.

J is TRBJ2-5 and V is TRBV18; D ambiguous. The V end lost 3 bases, the J end lost 1 base, and 3 bases lay between the germline ends. Germline loops: CDR1 KGHSH, CDR2 LQKENI. This CDR3 has 12 residues. CDR3 loop: CASSPAQETQYF. CDR3 sequence (DNA): TGTGCCAGCTCACCGGCCCAAGAGACCCAGTACTTC.

The chain recombines TRBV7-9 with TRBJ1-1; TRBD1 might be the D (6 bases). V was pared by 2 bases and J by 2 bases, with 15 bases between. The CDR3 loop spans 16 amino acids. Germline lookup yields CDR1 SEHNR and CDR2 FQNEAQ (reference sequence). The DNA of the CDR3 is TGTGCCAGCAGCTTACCGACAGACAGGCTAAACACTGAAGCTTTCTTT. This gives the protein CASSLPTDRLNTEAFF.

This clone is deemed medium-sized. The CDR3 here is CASSLEGGDTEAFF. In nucleotides, the CDR3 is TGTGCCAGCAGCTTAGAGGGAGGGGACACTGAAGCTTTCTTT. V gene TRBV11-3 combines with J gene TRBJ1-1; TRBD1 might be the D (5 bases). CDR3 length: 14 amino acids. Trimming left V 0 bases short and J 3 bases short, with 8 bases between. Germline CDR1 is SGHNT and CDR2 is YENEEA.

The rearrangement joins TRBV21-1 to TRBJ2-7; TRBD2, the D gene given by the table, was not confirmed from the DNA. TRBV21-1 is shown as a pseudogene. The CDR3 has 14 amino acids. This CDR3 is CARGLAGGSYEQYF. CDR3 bases: TGTGCCAGGGGACTAGCGGGAGGCTCCTACGAGCAGTACTTC.

This rearrangement joins TRBV2 to TRBJ1-4; the match to TRBD1 covers 7 bases. The CDR3 is 15 residues long. Germline values: CDR1 SNHLY, CDR2 FYNNEI. The V gene end was trimmed by 5 bases and the J gene end by 2 bases; junction bases not matched to a gene: 5. CDR3 DNA sequence: TGTGCCAGCAGTAGAAACAGGGGTACTAATGAAAAACTGTTTTTT. It yields the protein CASSRNRGTNEKLFF.

The chain combines TRBV5-1 with TRBJ1-1; 10 bases align to TRBD1. The CDR3 sequence is 16 residues long. Germline loops: CDR1 SGHRS, CDR2 YFSETQ. J was trimmed by 8 bases and V by 6 bases; bases with no gene match: 16. Written as DNA, the CDR3 is TGCGCCAGCAAGCTTGGGGGGACAGGGGTCACCAGGGAAGCTTTCTTT. It yields the protein CASKLGGTGVTREAFF.

The genes are TRBV6-5 and TRBJ1-6, with 7 nucleotides matching TRBD1. V was clipped by 4 bases and J by 3 bases; unmatched bases: 6. The CDR3 is made up of 16 amino acids. CDR1 and CDR2 (germline): MNHEY, SVGAGI. The CDR3 here is CASSSGTVNYNSPLHF. In DNA form, the CDR3 reads TGTGCCAGCAGTTCCGGGACAGTGAACTATAATTCACCCCTCCACTTT.

The chain recombines TRBV7-9 with TRBJ2-1, with D perhaps TRBD1 (5 bases). The V gene lost 5 bases and the J gene lost 15 bases, with 14 bases spanning the gap. The CDR3 consists of 11 residues. Germline V gene sequence: CDR1 SEHNR, CDR2 FQNEAQ (reference sequence). The CDR3 spells CASSAAQGRFF. CDR3 in DNA: TGTGCCAGCAGCGCCGCTCAGGGCCGGTTCTTC.

Concerning this clone: One end of the junction fails to match germline, which may point to a read error. The same CDR3 can be traced to other DNA sequences in this sample. The CDR3 DNA reads TGTGCTAGCAGTTTAAGGAACGCCGCAGGTGAAAAACTGTTTTTT. Residues: CASSLRNAAGEKLFF. The V call is TRBV27, the J call TRBJ1-4, with D unclear. CDR1 MNHEY and CDR2 SMNVEV come from the germline V gene (reference sequence). CDR3 length equals 15 residues.